This record covers a single T cell receptor beta chain. Its antigen remains unidentified. The sample comes from a study of graft-versus-host responses after intestinal transplantation. Across the study: The transplants performed in recipients were multivisceral, liver-intestinal, or isolated intestinal.

V was pared by 5 bases and J by 3 bases, with 5 bases of the junction left unmatched. Germline lookup yields CDR1 MDHEN and CDR2 SYDVKM. CDR3 size: 14 residues. Sequenced by immunoSEQ multiplex PCR; TCRdb stores in-frame clones only, minus some. The sample consists of tens of thousands of clones, about 95% of them appearing once. The specimen comprised unstimulated CD4+ T cells sorted from spleen or lymph node cells, sampled before transplant. This receptor was taken from a human donor who was the organ donor for an intestinal transplant. V is TRBV28 and J is TRBJ2-3; TRBD2 matches 7 bases. CDR3: CASSLRGGTDTQYF. CDR3 coding DNA: TGTGCCAGCAGTCTGCGGGGAGGGACAGATACGCAGTATTTT.